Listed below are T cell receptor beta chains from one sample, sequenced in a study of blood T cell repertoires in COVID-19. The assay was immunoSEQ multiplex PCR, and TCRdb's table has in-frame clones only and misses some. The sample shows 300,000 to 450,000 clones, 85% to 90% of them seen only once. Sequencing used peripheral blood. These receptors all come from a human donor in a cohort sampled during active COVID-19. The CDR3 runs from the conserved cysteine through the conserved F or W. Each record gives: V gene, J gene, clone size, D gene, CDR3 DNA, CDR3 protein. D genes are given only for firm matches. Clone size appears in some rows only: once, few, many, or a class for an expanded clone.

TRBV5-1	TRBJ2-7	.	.	TGCGCCAGCAGCTTGGCCAGGGGCTCCTACGAGCAGTACTTC	CASSLARGSYEQYF
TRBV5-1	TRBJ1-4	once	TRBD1	TGCGCCTCCGGGGTCCTCGGACAGGCGAGCGAAAAACTGTTTTTT	CASGVLGQASEKLFF
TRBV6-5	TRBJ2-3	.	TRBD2	TGTGCCAGCAGCCCGGGGGCTAGCGGGGGTACGCAGTATTTT	CASSPGASGGTQYF
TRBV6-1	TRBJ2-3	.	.	TGTGCCAGCAGTGAGCGATACACAGATACGCAGTATTTT	CASSERYTDTQYF
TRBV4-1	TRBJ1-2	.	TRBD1	TGCGCCAGCAGCCAACTGGACAGGGGAATACGTGGCTACACCTTC	CASSQLDRGIRGYTF
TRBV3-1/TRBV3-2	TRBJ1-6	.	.	TGTGCCAGCAGCCAAGACGTAGGAGGGCAGAATTCACCCCTCCACTTT	CASSQDVGGQNSPLHF
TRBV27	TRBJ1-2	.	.	TGTGCCAGCAGGCAGACAGTTGCTAACTATGGCTACACCTTC	CASRQTVANYGYTF
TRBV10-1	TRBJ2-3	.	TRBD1	TGCGCCAGTATGGAGGCCAGGGGGCAAGATACGCAGTATTTT	CASMEARGQDTQYF
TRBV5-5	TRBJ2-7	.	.	TGTGCCAGCAGCTCAAGACAGGGAGGCTACGAGCAGTACTTC	CASSSRQGGYEQYF
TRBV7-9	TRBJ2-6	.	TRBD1	TGTGCCAGCAGCCTATATGGACAGGTTCGGCTCTCTGGGGCCAACGTCCTGACTTTC	CASSLYGQVRLSGANVLTF
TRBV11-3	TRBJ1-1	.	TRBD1	TGTGCCAGCAGCCAATCTACAGGGGGGACTGAAGCTTTCTTT	CASSQSTGGTEAFF
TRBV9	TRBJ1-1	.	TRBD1	TGTGCCAGCAGCGAAAGGACAGGGGTTAGTGAAGCTTTCTTT	CASSERTGVSEAFF
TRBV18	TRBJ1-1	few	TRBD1	TGTGCCAGCTCACCCACTACAGGGGCGAACACTGAAGCTTTCTTT	CASSPTTGANTEAFF
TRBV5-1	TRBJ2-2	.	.	TGCGCCAGCAGCCCTTTGGGTAGGAGCACCGGGGAGCTGTTTTTT	CASSPLGRSTGELFF
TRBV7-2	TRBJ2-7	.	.	TGTGCCAGCAGCTTAGAGGGGATGGCCACCTACGAGCAGTACTTC	CASSLEGMATYEQYF
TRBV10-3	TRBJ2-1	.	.	TGTGCCATCAGCCAACTTATCGAGTCCGCGTACAATGAGCAGTTCTTC	CAISQLIESAYNEQFF
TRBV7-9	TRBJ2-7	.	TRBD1	TGTGCCAGCAGCCCAACAGGGGGCCTCTCCTACGAGCAGTACTTC	CASSPTGGLSYEQYF
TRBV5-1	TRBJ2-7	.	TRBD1	TGCGCCAGCAGCTTACAGGGGTACGAGCAGTACTTC	CASSLQGYEQYF
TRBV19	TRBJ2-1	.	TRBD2	TGTGCCAGCACGGGACTAGCGACCCATGAGCAGTTCTTC	CASTGLATHEQFF
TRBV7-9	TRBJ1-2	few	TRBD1	TGTGCCAGCAGCTTAGCTGGGGACAGGGGCAACTATGGCTACACCTTC	CASSLAGDRGNYGYTF
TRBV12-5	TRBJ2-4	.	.	TGTGCTAGTGGTTTGTACCTCGGGGGTGTCAAAAACATTCAGTACTTC	CASGLYLGGVKNIQYF
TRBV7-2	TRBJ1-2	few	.	TGTGCCAGCAGCTCAGGGTATGGAGGCTACACCTTC	CASSSGYGGYTF
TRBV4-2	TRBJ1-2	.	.	TGTGCCAGCAGCCAAGATCGGGGAAGCTATTATGGCTACACCTTC	CASSQDRGSYYGYTF
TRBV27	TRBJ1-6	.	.	TGTGCCAGCAGTTTATCTTTCGGGAATCCACCCCTCCACTTT	CASSLSFGNPPLHF
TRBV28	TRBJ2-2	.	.	TGTGCCAGCAGTTTTGCTAGTCCCGGGGAGCTGTTTTTT	CASSFASPGELFF
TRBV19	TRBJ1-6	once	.	TGTGCCAGTTCGTCCAGCTCCTATAATTCACCCCTCCACTTT	CASSSSSYNSPLHF
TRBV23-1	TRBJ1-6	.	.	TGCGCCAGCAGTCAATCGAGGCGGAATTCACCCCTCCACTTT	CASSQSRRNSPLHF
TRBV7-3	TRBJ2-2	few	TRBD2	TGTGCCAGCAGCTTAACTTCTGGGCGGGGGACCGGGGAGCTGTTTTTT	CASSLTSGRGTGELFF
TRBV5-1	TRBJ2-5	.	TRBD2	TGCGCCAGCAGCAGCGGGACTAGCCAAGAGACCCAGTACTTC	CASSSGTSQETQYF
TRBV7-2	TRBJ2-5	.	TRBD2	TGTGCCAGCAGCTCGGGACTAGCGGGGGGCATTCGAGAGACCCAGTACTTC	CASSSGLAGGIRETQYF
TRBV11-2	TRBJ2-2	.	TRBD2	TGTGCCAGCACCATGGGGAGGGGAGCCGGGGAGCTGTTTTTT	CASTMGRGAGELFF
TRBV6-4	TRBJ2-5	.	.	TGTGCCAGCAGTGAAATCCCTAGCCCACAAGAGACCCAGTACTTC	CASSEIPSPQETQYF
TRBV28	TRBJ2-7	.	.	TGTGCCAGCAGAACCGGGACGCGGGGCTTCTCCTACGAGCAGTACTTC	CASRTGTRGFSYEQYF
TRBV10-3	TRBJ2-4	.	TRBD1	TGTGCCACCCGGACAGGGGTTGCCAAAAACATTCAGTACTTC	CATRTGVAKNIQYF
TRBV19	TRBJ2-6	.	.	TGTGCCAGTATTCCCCGGGCGGGCTATGGGGCCAACGTCCTGACTTTC	CASIPRAGYGANVLTF
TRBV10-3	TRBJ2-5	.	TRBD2	TGTGCCATCAGTGACCCTAGCGGGGGGCAAGAGACCCAGTACTTC	CAISDPSGGQETQYF
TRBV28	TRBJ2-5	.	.	TGTGCCAGCAGTTTAGGGCGGGCCTTCCGGGAGACCCAGTACTTC	CASSLGRAFRETQYF